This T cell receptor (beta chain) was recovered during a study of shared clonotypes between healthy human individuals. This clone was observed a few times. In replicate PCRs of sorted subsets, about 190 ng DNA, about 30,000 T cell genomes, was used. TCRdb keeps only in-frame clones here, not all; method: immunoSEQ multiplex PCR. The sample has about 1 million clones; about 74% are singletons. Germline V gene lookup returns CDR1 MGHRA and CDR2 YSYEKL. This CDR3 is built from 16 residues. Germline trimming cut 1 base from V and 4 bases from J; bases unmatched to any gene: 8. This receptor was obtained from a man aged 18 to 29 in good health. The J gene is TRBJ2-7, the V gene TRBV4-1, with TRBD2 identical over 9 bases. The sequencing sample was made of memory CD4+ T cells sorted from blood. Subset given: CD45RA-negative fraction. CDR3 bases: TGCGCCAGCAGCCAAGGATCGCGGGGGGGCCTATACGAGCAGTACTTC. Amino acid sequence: CASSQGSRGGLYEQYF.